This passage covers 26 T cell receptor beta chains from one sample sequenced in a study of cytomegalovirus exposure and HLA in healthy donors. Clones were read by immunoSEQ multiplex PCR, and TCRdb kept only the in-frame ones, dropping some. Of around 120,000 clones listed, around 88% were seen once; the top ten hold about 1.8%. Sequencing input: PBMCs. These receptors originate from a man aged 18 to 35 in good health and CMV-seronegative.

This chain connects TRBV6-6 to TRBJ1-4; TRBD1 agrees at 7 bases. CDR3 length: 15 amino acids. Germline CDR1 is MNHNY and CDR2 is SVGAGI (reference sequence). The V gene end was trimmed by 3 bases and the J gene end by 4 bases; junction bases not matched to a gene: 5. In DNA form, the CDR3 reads TGTGCCAGCAGTTATCTGGACAGGAATAATGAAAAACTGTTTTTT. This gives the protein CASSYLDRNNEKLFF.

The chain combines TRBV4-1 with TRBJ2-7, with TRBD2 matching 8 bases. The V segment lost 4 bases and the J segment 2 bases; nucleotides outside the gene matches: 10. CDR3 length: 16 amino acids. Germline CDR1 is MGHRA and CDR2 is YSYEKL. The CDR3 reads CASSRRGGNSAYEQYF. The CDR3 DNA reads TGCGCCAGCAGCCGTCGGGGGGGGAACTCGGCCTACGAGCAGTACTTC.

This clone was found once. The CDR3 spells CASRAYRVSNQPQHF. CDR3 coding DNA: TGTGCCAGCAGAGCCTACAGGGTTTCTAATCAGCCCCAGCATTTT. This chain connects TRBV6-1 to TRBJ1-5, with TRBD1 as a possible D gene (6 bases). The V gene's germline CDR1 is MNHNS and CDR2 SASEGT. This CDR3 spans 15 amino acids. Trimming removed 6 bases at V and 4 bases at J, with 16 bases between.

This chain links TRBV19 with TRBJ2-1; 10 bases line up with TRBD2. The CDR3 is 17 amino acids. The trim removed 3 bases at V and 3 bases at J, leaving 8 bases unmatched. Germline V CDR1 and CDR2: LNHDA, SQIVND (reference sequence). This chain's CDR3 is CASSMGGGTSVYNEQFF. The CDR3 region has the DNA TGTGCCAGTAGTATGGGGGGAGGGACTAGCGTCTACAATGAGCAGTTCTTC.

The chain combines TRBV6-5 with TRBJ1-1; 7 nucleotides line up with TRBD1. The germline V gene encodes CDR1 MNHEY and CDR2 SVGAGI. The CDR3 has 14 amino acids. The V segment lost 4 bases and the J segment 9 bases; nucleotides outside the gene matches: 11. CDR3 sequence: CASSSRRGRSKAFF. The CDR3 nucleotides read TGTGCCAGCAGTTCCCGAAGGGGGCGATCCAAAGCTTTCTTT.

This CDR3 is CASTPRGPGSLANTEAFF. The DNA of the CDR3 is TGCGCCAGCACCCCGCGGGGACCGGGCAGTTTGGCGAACACTGAAGCTTTCTTT. The chain carries TRBV5-1 and TRBJ1-1; perhaps TRBD1 as D (5 bases). V was shortened by 6 bases and J by 1 base, with 25 bases between the two germline ends. Germline loops: CDR1 SGHRS, CDR2 YFSETQ. The length of the CDR3 is 18 residues.

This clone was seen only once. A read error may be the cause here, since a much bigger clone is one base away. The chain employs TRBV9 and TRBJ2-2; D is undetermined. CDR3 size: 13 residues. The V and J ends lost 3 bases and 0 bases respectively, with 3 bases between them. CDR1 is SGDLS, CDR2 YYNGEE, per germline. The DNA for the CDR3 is TGTGCCAGCAGCGCAGCGAACACCGGGGAGCTGTTTTTT. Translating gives CASSAANTGELFF. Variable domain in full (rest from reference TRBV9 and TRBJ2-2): DSGVTQTPKHLITATGQRVTLRCSPRSGDLSVYWYQQSLDQGLQFLIQYYNGEERAKGNILERFSAQQFPDLHSELNLSSLELGDSALYFCASSAANTGELFFGEGSRLTVL.

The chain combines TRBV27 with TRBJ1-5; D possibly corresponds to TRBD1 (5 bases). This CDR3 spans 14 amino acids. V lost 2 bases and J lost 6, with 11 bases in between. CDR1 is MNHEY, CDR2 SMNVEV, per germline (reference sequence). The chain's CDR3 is CASSLQGMGQPQHF. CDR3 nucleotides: TGTGCCAGCAGTTTACAGGGAATGGGTCAGCCCCAGCATTTT.

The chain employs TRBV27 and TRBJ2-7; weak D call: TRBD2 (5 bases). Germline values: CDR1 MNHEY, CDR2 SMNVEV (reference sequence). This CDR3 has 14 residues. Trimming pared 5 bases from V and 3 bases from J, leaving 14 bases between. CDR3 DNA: TGTGCCAGCAGTGTCGAGACTGGGAGCTACGAGCAGTACTTC. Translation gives CASSVETGSYEQYF.

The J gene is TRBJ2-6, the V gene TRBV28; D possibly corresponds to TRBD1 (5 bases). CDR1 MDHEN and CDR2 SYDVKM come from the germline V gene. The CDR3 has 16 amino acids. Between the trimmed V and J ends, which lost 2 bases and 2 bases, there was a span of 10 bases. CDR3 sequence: CASSLRGGPGANVLTF. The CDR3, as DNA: TGTGCCAGCAGTTTAAGGGGTGGCCCTGGGGCCAACGTCCTGACTTTC.

CDR3 DNA sequence: TGTGCCCGGACTAGCGGGGGTGGTACTAGCACAGATACGCAGTATTTT. It codes for CARTSGGGTSTDTQYF. This chain connects TRBV30 to TRBJ2-3; TRBD2 agrees at 13 bases. This CDR3 region has 16 residues. Trimming removed 8 bases from V and 0 bases from J; junction bases left unmatched: 8. The germline V gene has CDR1 GTSNPN and CDR2 SVGIG (reference sequence). Full variable domain (missing parts from reference TRBV30 and TRBJ2-3): SQTIHQWPATLVQPVGSPLSLECTVEGTSNPNLYWYRQAAGRGLQLLFYSVGIGQISSEVPQNLSASRPQDRQFILSSKKLLLSDSGFYLCARTSGGGTSTDTQYFGPGTRLTVL.

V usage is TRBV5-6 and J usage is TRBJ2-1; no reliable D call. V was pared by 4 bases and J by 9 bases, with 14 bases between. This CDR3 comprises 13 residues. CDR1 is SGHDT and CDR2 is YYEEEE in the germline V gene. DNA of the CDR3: TGTGCCAGCAGCCCCCTAAACGTTCTTGAGCAGTTCTTC. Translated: CASSPLNVLEQFF.

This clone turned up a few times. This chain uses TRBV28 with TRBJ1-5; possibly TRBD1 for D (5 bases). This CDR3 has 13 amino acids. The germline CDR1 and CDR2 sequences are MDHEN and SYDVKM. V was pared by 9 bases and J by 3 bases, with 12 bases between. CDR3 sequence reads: CASCRDYNQPQHF. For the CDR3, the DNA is TGTGCCAGTTGCCGGGACTACAATCAGCCCCAGCATTTT.

Here the CDR3 reads CASNPGTGGYTGELFF. CDR3 nucleotides: TGTGCCAGCAACCCTGGGACAGGGGGCTACACCGGGGAGCTGTTTTTT. The chain recombines TRBV28 with TRBJ2-2; 12 bases fit TRBD1. V shed 7 bases, J shed 3 bases, and the junction held 6 bases outside the gene matches. Germline loops: CDR1 MDHEN, CDR2 SYDVKM. The CDR3 runs 16 residues.

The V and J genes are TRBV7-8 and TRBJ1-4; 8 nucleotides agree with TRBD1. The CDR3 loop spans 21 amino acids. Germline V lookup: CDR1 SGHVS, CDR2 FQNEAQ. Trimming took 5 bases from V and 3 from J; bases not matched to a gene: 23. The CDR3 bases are TGTGCCAGCAGCCACCCTAAGGCCGGGACAGGAACTTCCCGGGCTAATGAAAAACTGTTTTTT. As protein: CASSHPKAGTGTSRANEKLFF.

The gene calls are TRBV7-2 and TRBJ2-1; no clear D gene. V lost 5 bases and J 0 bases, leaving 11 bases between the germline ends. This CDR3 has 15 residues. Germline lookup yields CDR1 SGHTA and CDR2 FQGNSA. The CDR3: CASSLQSSSYNEQFF. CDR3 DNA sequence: TGTGCCAGCAGCCTTCAATCGAGCTCCTACAATGAGCAGTTCTTC.

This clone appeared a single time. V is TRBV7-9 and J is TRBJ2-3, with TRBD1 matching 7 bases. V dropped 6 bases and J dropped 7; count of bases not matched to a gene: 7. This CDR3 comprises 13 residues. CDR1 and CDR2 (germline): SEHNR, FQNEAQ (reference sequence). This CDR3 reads CASRLDRANTQYF. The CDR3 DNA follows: TGTGCCAGCAGACTAGACAGGGCGAATACGCAGTATTTT.

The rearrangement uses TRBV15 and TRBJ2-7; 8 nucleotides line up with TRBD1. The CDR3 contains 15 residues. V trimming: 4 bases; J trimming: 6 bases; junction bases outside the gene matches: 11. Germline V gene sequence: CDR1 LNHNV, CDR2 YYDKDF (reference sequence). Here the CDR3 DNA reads TGTGCCACCAGCACAAACTTAAACAGGGGGGTCGAGCAGTACTTC. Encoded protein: CATSTNLNRGVEQYF.

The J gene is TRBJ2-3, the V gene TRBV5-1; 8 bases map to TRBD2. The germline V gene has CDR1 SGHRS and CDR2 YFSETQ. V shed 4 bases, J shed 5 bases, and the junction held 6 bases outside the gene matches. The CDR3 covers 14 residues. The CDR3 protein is CASSLRTSQDTQYF. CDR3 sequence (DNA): TGCGCCAGCAGCCTCCGGACTAGCCAAGATACGCAGTATTTT.

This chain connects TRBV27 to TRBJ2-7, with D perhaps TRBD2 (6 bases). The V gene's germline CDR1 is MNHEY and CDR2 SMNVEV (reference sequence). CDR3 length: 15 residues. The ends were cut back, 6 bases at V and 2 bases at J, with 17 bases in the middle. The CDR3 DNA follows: TGTGCCAGCAGAACCCTTGTGGGGGGTACCTACGAGCAGTACTTC. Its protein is CASRTLVGGTYEQYF.

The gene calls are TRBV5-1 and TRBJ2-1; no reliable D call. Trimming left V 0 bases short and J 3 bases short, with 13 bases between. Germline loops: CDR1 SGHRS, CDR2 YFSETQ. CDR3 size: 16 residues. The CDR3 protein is CASSLGIRNSYNEQFF. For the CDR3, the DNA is TGCGCCAGCAGCTTGGGTATTAGAAATAGCTACAATGAGCAGTTCTTC.

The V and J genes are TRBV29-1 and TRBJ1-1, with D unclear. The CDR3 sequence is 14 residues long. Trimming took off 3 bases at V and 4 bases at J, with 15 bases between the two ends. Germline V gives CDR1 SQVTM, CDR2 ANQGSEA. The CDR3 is CSVDFGRVATEAFF. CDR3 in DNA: TGCAGCGTTGATTTCGGTAGAGTAGCCACTGAAGCTTTCTTT.

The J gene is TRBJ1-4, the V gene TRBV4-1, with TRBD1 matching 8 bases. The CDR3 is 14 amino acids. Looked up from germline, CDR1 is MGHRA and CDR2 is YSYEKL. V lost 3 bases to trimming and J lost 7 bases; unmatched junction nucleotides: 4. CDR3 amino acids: CASSHTGGGEKLFF. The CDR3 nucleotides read TGCGCCAGCAGCCATACAGGGGGGGGTGAAAAACTGTTTTTT.

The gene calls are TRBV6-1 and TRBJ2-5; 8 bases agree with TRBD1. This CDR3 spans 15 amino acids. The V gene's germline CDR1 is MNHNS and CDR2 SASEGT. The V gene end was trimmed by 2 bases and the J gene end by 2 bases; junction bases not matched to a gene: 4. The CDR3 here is CASSERTGSQETQYF. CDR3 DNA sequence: TGTGCCAGCAGTGAAAGGACAGGGAGTCAAGAGACCCAGTACTTC.

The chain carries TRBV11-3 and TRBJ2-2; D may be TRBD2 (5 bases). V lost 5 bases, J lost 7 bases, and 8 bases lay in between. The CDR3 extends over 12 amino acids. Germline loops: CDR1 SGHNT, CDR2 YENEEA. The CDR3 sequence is CASSPGSGELFF. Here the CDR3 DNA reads TGTGCCAGCAGCCCGGGGAGCGGGGAGCTGTTTTTT. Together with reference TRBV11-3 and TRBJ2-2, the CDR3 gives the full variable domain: EAGVVQSPRYKIIEKKQPVAFWCNPISGHNTLYWYLQNLGQGPELLIRYENEEAVDDSQLPKDRFSAERLKGVDSTLKIQPAELGDSAVYLCASSPGSGELFFGEGSRLTVL.

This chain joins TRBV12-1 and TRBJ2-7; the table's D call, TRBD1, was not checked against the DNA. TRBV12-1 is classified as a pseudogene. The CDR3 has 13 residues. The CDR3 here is CASSFVTTGTENF. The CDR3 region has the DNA TGTGCCAGCAGCTTTGTGACGACCGGGACAGAAAACTTC.